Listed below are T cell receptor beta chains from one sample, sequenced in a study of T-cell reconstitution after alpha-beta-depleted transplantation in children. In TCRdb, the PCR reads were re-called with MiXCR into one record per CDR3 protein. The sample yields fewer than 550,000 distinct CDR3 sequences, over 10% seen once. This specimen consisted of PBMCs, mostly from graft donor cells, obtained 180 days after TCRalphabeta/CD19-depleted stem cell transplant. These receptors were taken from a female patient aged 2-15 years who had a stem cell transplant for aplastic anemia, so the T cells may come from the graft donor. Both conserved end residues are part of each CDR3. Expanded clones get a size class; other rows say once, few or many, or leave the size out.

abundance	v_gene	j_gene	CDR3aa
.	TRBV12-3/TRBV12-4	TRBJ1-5	CASSLRPQGVQPQHF
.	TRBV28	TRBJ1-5	CASSSPGGRRQPQHF
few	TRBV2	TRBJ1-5	CASSLQGVNQPQHF
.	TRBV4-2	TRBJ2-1	CASSHVQAGSYNEQFF
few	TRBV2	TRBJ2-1	CASRTGLAGSFYNEQFF
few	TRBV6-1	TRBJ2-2	CASRRTSGRADTGELFF
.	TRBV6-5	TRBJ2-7	CASSYLVRGRGYEQYF
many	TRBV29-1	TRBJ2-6	CSVDRIGSGANGLTF
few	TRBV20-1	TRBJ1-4	CSARDSQAGEKLFF
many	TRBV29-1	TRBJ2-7	CSVYDSPFTYEQYF
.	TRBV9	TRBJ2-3	CASSVGPLGSPQYF
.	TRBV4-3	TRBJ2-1	CASSQQSRGTYNEQFF
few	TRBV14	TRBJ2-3	CASSPRLAGFPDTQYF
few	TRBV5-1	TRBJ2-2	CASDSGNVPVGELFF
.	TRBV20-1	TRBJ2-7	CSAPMGQGRLHEQYF
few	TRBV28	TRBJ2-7	CASSRGGTRPEQYF
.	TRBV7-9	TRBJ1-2	CASSPGQGPNGYTF
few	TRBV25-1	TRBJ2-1	CASKSSGTSGENEQFF
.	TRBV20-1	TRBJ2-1	CSANRAGGRPVRGNEQFF
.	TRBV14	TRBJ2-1	CASSQDIHAGSSYNEQFF
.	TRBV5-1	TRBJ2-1	CASSLGTYSYNEQFF
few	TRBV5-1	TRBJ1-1	CASSLKTGPNTEAFF
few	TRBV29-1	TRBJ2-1	CSVEDWLAGSNEQFF
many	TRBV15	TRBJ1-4	CATSRENSGINEKLFF
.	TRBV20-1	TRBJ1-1	CSAKETGLNTEAFF
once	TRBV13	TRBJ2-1	CASSPAEVGQFF
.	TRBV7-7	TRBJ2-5	CASSRGVGYQETQYF
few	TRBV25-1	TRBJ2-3	CASSDVVGDTQYF
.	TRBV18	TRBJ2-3	CASSPWDSTDTQYF